This T cell receptor beta chain was sequenced for a study of blood T cell repertoires in COVID-19. Across the study: T cells, B-cell-depleted T cells, or PBMCs provided the cDNA or gDNA that served as material.

Profiled with immunoSEQ multiplex PCR; TCRdb holds only in-frame clones, not every one. The sample holds 150,000 to 200,000 clones; 78% are singletons and the top ten take 15% to 20%. Germline assignment: CDR1 ENHRY and CDR2 SYGVKD. The CDR3 is 9 amino acids. V lost 10 bases to trimming and J lost 2 bases, with 3 bases between them. Study members were between roughly 18 and 100 years old and lived in some 26 US regions. Membership in each cohort depended on participant-reported clinical history. The V call is TRBV10-3, the J call TRBJ2-7; unclear D gene. The sequence was collected from a woman in her fifties or sixties who had recovered from COVID-19. The specimen was PBMCs or T cells enriched from blood (not recorded which). The CDR3 loop reads CATTYEQYF. The CDR3 region has the DNA TGTGCCACCACCTACGAGCAGTACTTC.